The 9 T cell receptor beta chains reported below all come from one sample, sequenced in a study of shared clonotypes between healthy human individuals (dated by TCRdb to about 2020). The library was produced with the immunoSEQ multiplex PCR assay. This immuneACCESS table, as held by TCRdb, lists in-frame sequences with V and J called but not all clones. Of the missing ones, under half trace to an unresolved V gene in checked studies; the others have no known cause. Here the sample has approximately 1.1 million clones; 70% to 80% occur a single time. In total, the top ten clones hold 0.5% to 0.6% of the sample. The sample comprised memory CD4+ T cells from PBMCs. Explained via the paper, the cell subset or site label denotes: CD45RA-negative fraction. Receptors were obtained from a man aged 18 to 30 in good health. Some clones in this sample may be carry-over from other donors' samples.

The gene calls are TRBV6-5 and TRBJ2-7, with 7 positions matching TRBD1. CDR3 size: 15 residues. The germline V gene encodes CDR1 MNHEY and CDR2 SVGAGI. J lost 5 bases, V lost 3 bases, and 10 bases had no gene match. The DNA for the CDR3 is TGTGCCAGCAGTTATCAACCCCAAACAGGGGACGAGCAGTACTTC. Amino acids: CASSYQPQTGDEQYF.

The chain couples TRBV15 to TRBJ2-2; the D is unclear. The CDR3 totals 15 residues. The germline V gene has CDR1 LNHNV and CDR2 YYDKDF (reference sequence). V was cut by 8 bases and J by 3 bases, with 16 bases left in between. The CDR3 sequence is CATLDWQADTGELFF. The CDR3 nucleotides read TGTGCCACCCTCGACTGGCAGGCGGACACCGGGGAGCTGTTTTTT.

To note about this clone: Within the sample, other DNA sequences also encode this same CDR3. The V call is TRBV5-1, the J call TRBJ2-1, with 8 bases aligning to TRBD2. V gave up 1 base and J gave up 2 bases; unmatched junction bases: 2. The CDR3 has 15 residues. CDR1 is SGHRS and CDR2 is YFSETQ in the germline V gene. The CDR3 DNA follows: TGCGCCAGCAGCTTGACTAGCGGACCCTACAATGAGCAGTTCTTC. It is translated as CASSLTSGPYNEQFF.

This chain uses TRBV18 with TRBJ1-5, with D possibly matching TRBD1 (5 bases). V lost 3 bases and J 8 bases, leaving 11 bases between the germline ends. CDR3 length: 13 residues. Germline assignment: CDR1 KGHSH and CDR2 LQKENI. The DNA of the CDR3 is TGTGCCAGCTCACCCACATTACAGGAGCCCCAGCATTTT. As protein: CASSPTLQEPQHF. Variable domain in full (rest from reference TRBV18 and TRBJ1-5): NAGVMQNPRHLVRRRGQEARLRCSPMKGHSHVYWYRQLPEEGLKFMVYLQKENIIDESGMPKERFSAEFPKEGPSILRIQQVVRGDSAAYFCASSPTLQEPQHFGDGTRLSIL.

V and J are TRBV27 and TRBJ2-5; D not certain. Near its end, the DNA agrees better with TRBJ2-7, so the J call may be wrong. Looked up from germline, CDR1 is MNHEY and CDR2 is SMNVEV (reference sequence). The CDR3 contains 14 residues. The CDR3 nucleotides are TGTGCCAGCAGTCGATCAGGCCAATTCTACGAGCAGTACTTC. Protein product: CASSRSGQFYEQYF.

The chain couples TRBV19 to TRBJ1-5; D remains ambiguous. The CDR3 loop spans 16 amino acids. Germline V gene sequence: CDR1 LNHDA, CDR2 SQIVND (reference sequence). The V gene lost 6 bases and the J gene lost 0 bases, with 15 bases spanning the gap. The CDR3 bases are TGTGCCAGTAGCGTAGACCGGATTTATAGCAATCAGCCCCAGCATTTT. Translating gives CASSVDRIYSNQPQHF.

CDR3 nucleotide sequence: TGTGCCAGCAGTTCGGGGACAGGGGACACTGAAGCTTTCTTT. It encodes CASSSGTGDTEAFF. The V and J genes are TRBV28 and TRBJ1-1; 10 bases align to TRBD1. The CDR3 length is 14 residues. The V segment lost 4 bases and the J segment 3 bases; nucleotides outside the gene matches: 2. Germline V gives CDR1 MDHEN, CDR2 SYDVKM.

As regards this clone: A much bigger clone sits one base away, suggesting this may be a read error. This chain links TRBV2 with TRBJ1-5; D is perhaps TRBD1 (6 bases). CDR3 length: 14 residues. Germline CDR1 SNHLY, CDR2 FYNNEI. The CDR3 region is CAGSVQGGYQPQHF. The CDR3 DNA reads as TGTGCCGGCAGTGTACAGGGAGGTTATCAGCCCCAGCATTTT.

As concerns this clone: Other DNA sequences in this sample translate to the same CDR3. This chain joins TRBV7-8 and TRBJ1-5, with unresolved D. The CDR3 has 13 amino acids. The germline CDR1 and CDR2 sequences are SGHVS and FQNEAQ. V gave up 1 base and J gave up 7 bases, with 8 bases separating them. CDR3 nucleotide sequence: TGTGCCAGCAGCTTAGGGGAGGGACAGCCCCAGCATTTT. Encoded protein: CASSLGEGQPQHF.